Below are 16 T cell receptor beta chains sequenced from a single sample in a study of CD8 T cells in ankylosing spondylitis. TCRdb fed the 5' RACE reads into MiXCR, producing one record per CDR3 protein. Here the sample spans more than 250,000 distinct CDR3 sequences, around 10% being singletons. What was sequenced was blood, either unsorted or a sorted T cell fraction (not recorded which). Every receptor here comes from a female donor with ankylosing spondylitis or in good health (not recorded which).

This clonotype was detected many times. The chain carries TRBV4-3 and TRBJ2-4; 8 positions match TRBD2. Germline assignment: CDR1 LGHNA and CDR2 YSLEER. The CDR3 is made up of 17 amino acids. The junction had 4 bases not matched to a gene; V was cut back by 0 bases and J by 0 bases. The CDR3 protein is CASSQDWREVAKNIQYF. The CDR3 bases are TGCGCCAGCAGCCAAGATTGGCGGGAGGTAGCCAAAAACATTCAGTACTTC.

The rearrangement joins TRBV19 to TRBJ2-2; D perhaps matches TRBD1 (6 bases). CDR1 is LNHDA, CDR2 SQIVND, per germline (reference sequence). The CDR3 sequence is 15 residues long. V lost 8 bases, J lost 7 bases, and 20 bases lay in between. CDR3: CASGVYRELVGELFF. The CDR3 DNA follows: TGTGCCAGTGGCGTTTACAGGGAATTGGTCGGGGAGCTGTTTTTT.

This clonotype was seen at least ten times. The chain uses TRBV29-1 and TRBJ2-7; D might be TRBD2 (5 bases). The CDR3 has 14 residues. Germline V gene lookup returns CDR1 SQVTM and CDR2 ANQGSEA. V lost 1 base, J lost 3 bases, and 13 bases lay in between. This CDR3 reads CSVEGTGVNYEQYF. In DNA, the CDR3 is TGCAGCGTTGAAGGAACCGGGGTGAACTACGAGCAGTACTTC.

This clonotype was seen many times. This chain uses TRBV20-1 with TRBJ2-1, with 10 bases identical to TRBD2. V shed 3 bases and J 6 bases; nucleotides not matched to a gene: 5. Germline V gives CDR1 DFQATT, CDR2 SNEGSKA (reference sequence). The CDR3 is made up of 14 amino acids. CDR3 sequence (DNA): TGCAGTGCTAGCTTGGCTAGCGGGGGCAATGAGCAGTTCTTC. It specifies CSASLASGGNEQFF.

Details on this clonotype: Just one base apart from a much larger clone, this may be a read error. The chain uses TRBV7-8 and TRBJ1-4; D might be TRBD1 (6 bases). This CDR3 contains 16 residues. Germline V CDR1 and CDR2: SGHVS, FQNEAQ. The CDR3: CASSFGQTATIEKLFF. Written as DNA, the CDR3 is TGTGCCAGCAGCTTTGGACAGACTGCAACTATTGAAAAACTGTTTTTT. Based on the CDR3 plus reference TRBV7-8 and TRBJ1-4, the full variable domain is GAGVSQSPRYKVAKRGQDVALRCDPISGHVSLFWYQQALGQGPEFLTYFQNEAQLDKSGLPSDRFFAERPEGSVSTLKIQRTQQEDSAVYLCASSFGQTATIEKLFFGSGTQLSVL.

CDR3 nucleotide sequence: TGTGCCAGCAGTACGGGGGTACCTAATGAAAAACTGTTTTTT. Its translation is CASSTGVPNEKLFF. The chain carries TRBV7-8 and TRBJ1-4; D may be TRBD1 (5 bases). The V gene lost 6 bases and the J gene lost 3 bases, with 11 bases spanning the gap. Germline CDR1 reads SGHVS; CDR2 reads FQNEAQ. The CDR3 is 14 residues long.

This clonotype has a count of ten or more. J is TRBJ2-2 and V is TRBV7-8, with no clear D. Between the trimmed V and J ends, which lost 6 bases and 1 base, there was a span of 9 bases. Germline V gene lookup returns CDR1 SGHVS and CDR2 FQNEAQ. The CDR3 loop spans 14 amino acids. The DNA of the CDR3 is TGTGCCAGCAGGAGAAGATTGAACACCGGGGAGCTGTTTTTT. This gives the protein CASRRRLNTGELFF.

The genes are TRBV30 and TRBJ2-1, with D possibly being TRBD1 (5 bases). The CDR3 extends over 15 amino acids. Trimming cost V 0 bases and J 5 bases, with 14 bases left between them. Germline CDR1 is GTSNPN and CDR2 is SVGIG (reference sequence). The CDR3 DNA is TGTGCCTGGAGTGTCAGGCAGGGTATGAACAATGAGCAGTTCTTC. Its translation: CAWSVRQGMNNEQFF. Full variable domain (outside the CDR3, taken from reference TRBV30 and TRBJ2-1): SQTIHQWPATLVQPVGSPLSLECTVEGTSNPNLYWYRQAAGRGLQLLFYSVGIGQISSEVPQNLSASRPQDRQFILSSKKLLLSDSGFYLCAWSVRQGMNNEQFFGPGTRLTVL.

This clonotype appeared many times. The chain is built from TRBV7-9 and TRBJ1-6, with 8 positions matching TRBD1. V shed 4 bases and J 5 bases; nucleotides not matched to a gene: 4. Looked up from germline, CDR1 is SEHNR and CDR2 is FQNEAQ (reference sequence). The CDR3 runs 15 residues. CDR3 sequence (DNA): TGTGCCAGCAGCTCGAAGACAGGGGATAATTCACCCCTCCACTTT. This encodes CASSSKTGDNSPLHF.

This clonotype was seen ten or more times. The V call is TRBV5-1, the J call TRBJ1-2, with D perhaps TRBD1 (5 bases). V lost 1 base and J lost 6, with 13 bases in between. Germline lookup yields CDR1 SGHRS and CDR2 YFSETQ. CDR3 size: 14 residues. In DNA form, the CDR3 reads TGCGCCAGCAGCTTGCTTCCGGCGGGGGATGGCTACACCTTC. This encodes CASSLLPAGDGYTF.

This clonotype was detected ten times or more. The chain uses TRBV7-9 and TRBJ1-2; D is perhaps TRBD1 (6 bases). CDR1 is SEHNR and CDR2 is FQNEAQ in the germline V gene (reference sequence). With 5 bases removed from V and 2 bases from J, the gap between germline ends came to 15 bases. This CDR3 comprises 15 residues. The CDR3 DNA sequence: TGTGCCAGCAGCCCGTTAGGGGGGCCAAACTATGGCTACACCTTC. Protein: CASSPLGGPNYGYTF.

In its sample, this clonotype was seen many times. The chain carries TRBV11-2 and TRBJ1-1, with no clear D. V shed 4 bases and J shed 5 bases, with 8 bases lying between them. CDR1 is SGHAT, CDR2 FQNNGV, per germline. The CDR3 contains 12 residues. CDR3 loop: CASSSRVTEAFF. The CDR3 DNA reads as TGTGCCAGCAGCTCTCGAGTTACTGAAGCTTTCTTT.

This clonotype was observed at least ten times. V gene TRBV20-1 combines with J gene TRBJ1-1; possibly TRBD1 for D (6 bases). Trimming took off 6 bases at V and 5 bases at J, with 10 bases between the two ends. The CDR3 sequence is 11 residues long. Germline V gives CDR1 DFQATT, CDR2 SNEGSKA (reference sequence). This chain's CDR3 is CSARGGTEAFF. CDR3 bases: TGCAGTGCAAGGGGGGGGACTGAAGCTTTCTTT.

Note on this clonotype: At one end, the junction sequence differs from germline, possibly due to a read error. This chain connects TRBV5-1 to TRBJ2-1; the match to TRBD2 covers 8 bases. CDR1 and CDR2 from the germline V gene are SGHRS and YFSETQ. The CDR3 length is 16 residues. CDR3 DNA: TGCGCCAGCAGCTTGGCCGCTAGCGGGCCCTACAATGAGCAGTTGTTC. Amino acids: CASSLAASGPYNEQLF.

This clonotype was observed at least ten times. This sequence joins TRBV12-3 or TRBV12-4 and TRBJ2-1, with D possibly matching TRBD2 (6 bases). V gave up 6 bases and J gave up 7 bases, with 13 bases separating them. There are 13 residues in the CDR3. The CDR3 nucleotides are TGTGCCAGCAGCGGGACTCCGGGAAATGAGCAGTTCTTC. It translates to CASSGTPGNEQFF.

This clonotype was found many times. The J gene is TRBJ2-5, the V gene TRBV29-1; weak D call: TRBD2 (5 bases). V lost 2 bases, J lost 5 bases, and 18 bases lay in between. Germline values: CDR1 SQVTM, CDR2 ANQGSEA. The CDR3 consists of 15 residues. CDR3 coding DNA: TGCAGCGTTGAATTCGGTAGCGCCCTCACGGAGACCCAGTACTTC. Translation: CSVEFGSALTETQYF.